This is a list of T cell receptor beta chains from one sample in a study of blood T cell repertoires in COVID-19. Clones were read by immunoSEQ multiplex PCR, and TCRdb kept only the in-frame ones, dropping some. Among about 150,000 clones listed, about 80% were seen once. The sequenced sample consisted of peripheral blood. These receptors originate from a woman aged 55-75 years with acute or convalescent COVID-19. Each CDR3 is given with its conserved first and last residue. The D gene is left open where the match is weak. A clone size is listed for some rows: how often the clone was seen (once, few, many), or a class if it is expanded.

j_gene | v_gene | abundance | d_gene | CDR3aa | CDR3nt
TRBJ1-1 | TRBV24-1 | NA | NA | CATSQDPGGGTEAFF | TGTGCCACCAGTCAGGATCCGGGCGGGGGTACTGAAGCTTTCTTT
TRBJ2-7 | TRBV9 | NA | TRBD1 | CASSAGTGAREQYF | TGTGCCAGCAGCGCCGGGACAGGGGCCAGGGAGCAGTACTTC
TRBJ1-1 | TRBV14 | NA | NA | CASSQDLRAEAFF | TGTGCCAGCAGCCAAGATCTCCGGGCTGAAGCTTTCTTT
TRBJ2-2 | TRBV29-1 | NA | TRBD2 | CSVRRLAGAGELFF | TGCAGCGTGCGGCGACTAGCGGGGGCCGGGGAGCTGTTTTTT
TRBJ1-5 | TRBV19 | NA | NA | CASSMRDINQPQHF | TGTGCCAGTAGTATGAGGGACATCAATCAGCCCCAGCATTTT
TRBJ2-1 | TRBV2 | NA | TRBD1 | CATAGQGTLYNEQFF | TGTGCCACCGCCGGACAGGGAACCCTTTACAATGAGCAGTTCTTC
TRBJ1-1 | TRBV19 | NA | NA | CASSMFRETRNTEAFF | TGTGCCAGTAGTATGTTCCGGGAGACTCGGAACACTGAAGCTTTCTTT
TRBJ2-7 | TRBV30 | NA | TRBD1 | CAWTILTGTAYF | TGTGCCTGGACCATACTTACCGGGACAGCGTACTTC
TRBJ1-6 | TRBV9 | NA | TRBD1 | CASSARRDRDFSPLHF | TGTGCCAGCAGCGCGAGGAGGGACAGGGATTTTTCACCCCTCCACTTT
TRBJ1-6 | TRBV30 | NA | NA | CAWSPESVSPLHF | TGTGCCTGGAGCCCTGAGTCGGTTAGTCCCCTCCACTTT
TRBJ1-2 | TRBV2 | NA | TRBD1 | CASSEDRVYGYTF | TGTGCCAGCAGTGAGGACAGGGTGTATGGCTACACCTTC
TRBJ1-5 | TRBV5-3 | NA | TRBD1 | CARSYKTGTGPVSSNQPQHF | TGTGCCAGAAGCTACAAAACCGGGACAGGGCCTGTGTCGTCCAATCAGCCCCAGCATTTT
TRBJ2-7 | TRBV6-1 | NA | NA | CASTIGLFTYEQYF | TGTGCCAGCACCATTGGACTTTTTACCTACGAGCAGTACTTC
TRBJ1-6 | TRBV5-1 | NA | TRBD1 | CASSFDRASYNSPLHF | TGCGCCAGCAGCTTTGACAGGGCGTCCTATAATTCACCCCTCCACTTT
TRBJ1-3 | TRBV5-1 | NA | TRBD1 | CASSQGQGRNTIYF | TGCGCCAGCAGCCAGGGACAGGGACGAAACACCATATATTTT
TRBJ2-1 | TRBV18 | NA | TRBD1 | CASSSFPTGGDTYNEQFF | TGTGCCAGCTCATCGTTCCCTACAGGGGGCGATACATACAATGAGCAGTTCTTC
TRBJ2-3 | TRBV7-9 | NA | NA | CAWGFDTQYF | TGTGCCTGGGGCTTCGATACGCAGTATTTT
TRBJ2-3 | TRBV6-5 | NA | TRBD2 | CASSYPASGHTDTQYF | TGTGCCAGCAGTTACCCGGCTAGCGGGCACACAGATACGCAGTATTTT
TRBJ1-5 | TRBV15 | NA | NA | CATSRALQSFGNQPQHF | TGTGCCACCAGCAGAGCATTACAGTCGTTTGGCAATCAGCCCCAGCATTTT
TRBJ1-1 | TRBV5-1 | NA | NA | CASSQRLQNTEAFF | TGCGCCAGCAGCCAGAGACTCCAGAACACTGAAGCTTTCTTT
TRBJ2-3 | TRBV6-6 | many | TRBD2 | CASSLITSGGSTDTQYF | TGTGCCAGCAGTCTAATTACTAGCGGGGGGAGCACAGATACGCAGTATTTT
TRBJ2-2 | TRBV24-1 | NA | TRBD1 | CATSDFSTGGKGYTGELFF | TGTGCCACCAGTGATTTTTCCACAGGGGGGAAGGGATACACCGGGGAGCTGTTTTTT
TRBJ1-2 | TRBV6-5 | NA | NA | CASSPGTSIYGYTF | TGTGCCAGCAGCCCCGGGACTTCGATCTATGGCTACACCTTC
TRBJ2-1 | TRBV2 | NA | TRBD1 | CAGTGLRGSEQFF | TGTGCCGGGACAGGGTTACGGGGCAGTGAGCAGTTCTTC
TRBJ1-5 | TRBV3-1/TRBV3-2 | NA | TRBD1 | CASSQEGQGTGQPQHF | TGTGCCAGCAGCCAAGAAGGACAGGGGACGGGTCAGCCCCAGCATTTT
TRBJ1-1 | TRBV15 | few | TRBD1 | CATSRDFGGGQNTEAFF | TGTGCCACCAGCAGAGATTTCGGAGGGGGCCAGAACACTGAAGCTTTCTTT
TRBJ1-4 | TRBV2 | NA | TRBD1 | CASRTGGITNEKLFF | TGTGCCAGCAGAACAGGGGGCATAACTAATGAAAAACTGTTTTTT
TRBJ1-5 | TRBV19 | NA | NA | CASRLRGGDNQPQHF | TGTGCCAGTAGACTAAGGGGGGGAGACAATCAGCCCCAGCATTTT
TRBJ1-1 | TRBV3-1/TRBV3-2 | few | TRBD1 | CASSQGRGRGAFF | TGTGCCAGCAGCCAGGGCAGGGGGCGCGGAGCTTTCTTT
TRBJ1-2 | TRBV5-4 | NA | TRBD1 | CASSQGQGVYYGYTF | TGTGCCAGCAGCCAGGGACAGGGGGTTTACTATGGCTACACCTTC
TRBJ1-5 | TRBV18 | NA | NA | CASSPSGSYSNQPQHF | TGTGCCAGCTCACCCTCGGGATCTTATAGCAATCAGCCCCAGCATTTT
TRBJ1-2 | TRBV7-8 | once | TRBD1 | CASGNRGRNGYTF | TGTGCCAGCGGAAACAGGGGGCGGAATGGCTACACCTTC
TRBJ2-7 | TRBV6-5 | NA | TRBD1 | CATQQGAWEQYF | TGTGCCACCCAACAGGGGGCCTGGGAGCAGTACTTC
TRBJ2-1 | TRBV2 | NA | TRBD2 | CASSEVLAGNEQFF | TGTGCCAGCAGTGAAGTGCTAGCGGGCAATGAGCAGTTCTTC
TRBJ2-3 | TRBV7-3 | NA | TRBD2 | CASSLLAGETTDTQYF | TGTGCCAGCAGCTTACTAGCGGGGGAGACCACAGATACGCAGTATTTT
TRBJ1-2 | TRBV6-6 | NA | TRBD1 | CASSRASGQGEVYGYTF | TGTGCCAGCAGTCGCGCCTCCGGACAGGGTGAGGTCTATGGCTACACCTTC
TRBJ2-3 | TRBV5-1 | NA | TRBD2 | CASSLGGGMADTQYF | TGCGCCAGCAGCTTGGGCGGGGGTATGGCAGATACGCAGTATTTT